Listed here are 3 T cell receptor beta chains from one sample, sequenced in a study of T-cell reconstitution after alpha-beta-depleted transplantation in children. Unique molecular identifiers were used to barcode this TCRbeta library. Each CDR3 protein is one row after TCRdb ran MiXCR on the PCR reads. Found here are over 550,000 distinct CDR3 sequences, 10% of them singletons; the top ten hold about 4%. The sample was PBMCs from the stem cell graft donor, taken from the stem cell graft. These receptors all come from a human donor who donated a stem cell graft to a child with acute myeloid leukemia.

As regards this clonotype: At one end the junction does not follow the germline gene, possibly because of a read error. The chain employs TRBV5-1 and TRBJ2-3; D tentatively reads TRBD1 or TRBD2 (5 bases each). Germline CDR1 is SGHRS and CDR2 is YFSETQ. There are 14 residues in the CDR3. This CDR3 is CASRPGTWEDTQNF. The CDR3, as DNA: TGCGCCAGCAGACCCGGGACCTGGGAAGATACGCAGAATTTT.

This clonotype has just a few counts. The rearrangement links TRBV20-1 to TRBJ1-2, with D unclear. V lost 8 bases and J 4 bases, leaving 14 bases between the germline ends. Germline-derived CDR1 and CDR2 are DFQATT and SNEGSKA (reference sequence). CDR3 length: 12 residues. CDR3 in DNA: TGCAGTTCCCTTGCCCGGGTCTATGGCTACACCTTC. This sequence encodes CSSLARVYGYTF.

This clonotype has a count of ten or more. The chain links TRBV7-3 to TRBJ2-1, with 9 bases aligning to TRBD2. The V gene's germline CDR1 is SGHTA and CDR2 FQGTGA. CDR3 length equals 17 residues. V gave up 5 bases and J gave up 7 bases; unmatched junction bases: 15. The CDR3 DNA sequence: TGTGCCAGCAGCCCAAGGGGCGGGAGGGCTTCAAGGAATGAGCAGTTCTTC. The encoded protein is CASSPRGGRASRNEQFF.